One and the same sample provided the 13 T cell receptor beta chains below, sequenced in a study of radiotherapy plus CTLA-4 blockade in lung cancer listed by TCRdb under 2018. Library creation used the immunoSEQ multiplex PCR assay. Drawn from immuneACCESS, this table holds only the in-frame rearrangements with V and J called that TCRdb kept. Clones are partly lost; checked studies trace under half to an unresolved V gene and leave the rest unexplained. The sample table contains about 77,000 clones; only one count was recorded for 74% of them. The top ten constitute around 10% of the sample. The material sequenced was peripheral blood, taken from a patient treated with radiotherapy plus ipilimumab. These TCRs come from a human donor with non-small cell lung cancer whose response to radiotherapy plus ipilimumab could not be evaluated.

CDR3 sequence: CSVEDQRGAPYEQYF. The DNA for the CDR3 is TGCAGCGTTGAAGACCAGCGGGGGGCCCCCTACGAGCAGTACTTC. The chain couples TRBV29-1 to TRBJ2-5; TRBD2 aligns across 9 bases. Gene TRBJ2-7 matches the end of the DNA better, so the J call may be wrong. Germline lookup yields CDR1 SQVTM and CDR2 ANQGSEA. The length of the CDR3 is 15 residues.

The V call is TRBV7-2, the J call TRBJ1-2; D is possibly TRBD1 (6 bases). CDR3 length: 13 amino acids. The V and J ends lost 5 bases and 2 bases respectively, with 9 bases between them. CDR1 and CDR2 from the germline V gene are SGHTA and FQGNSA. The CDR3 region has the DNA TGTGCCAGCAGCGAGGGGGTGAACTATGGCTACACCTTC. Translating it yields CASSEGVNYGYTF.

V and J are TRBV6-5 and TRBJ2-5; 12 positions agree with TRBD1. There are 15 residues in the CDR3. The junction had 3 bases not matched to a gene; V was cut back by 2 bases and J by 5 bases. Germline V gives CDR1 MNHEY, CDR2 SVGAGI. In DNA form, the CDR3 reads TGTGCCAGCAGTTACCGGGACAGGGGGCGGGAGACCCAGTACTTC. Translation: CASSYRDRGRETQYF.

The genes are TRBV6-1 and TRBJ1-1; 9 bases line up with TRBD1. The germline gives CDR1 MNHNS, CDR2 SASEGT. J gave up 5 bases and V 7 bases, and 5 bases lay outside the gene matches. This CDR3 spans 13 amino acids. CDR3 DNA sequence: TGTGCCAGCAACCCGGGACAGGGTACTGAAGCTTTCTTT. It is translated as CASNPGQGTEAFF.

The rearrangement uses TRBV4-1 and TRBJ2-7, with D perhaps matching TRBD2 (6 bases). V dropped 0 bases and J dropped 3 bases, with 15 bases sitting between them. Germline lookup yields CDR1 MGHRA and CDR2 YSYEKL. The CDR3 has 16 amino acids. Here the CDR3 DNA reads TGCGCCAGCAGCCAAGATTCGGCGGGGCCTCTCTACGAGCAGTACTTC. Translating gives CASSQDSAGPLYEQYF.

The chain recombines TRBV7-9 with TRBJ1-4; no definite D call. Germline CDR1 reads SEHNR; CDR2 reads FQNEAQ (reference sequence). The V end lost 6 bases, the J end lost 8 bases, and 13 bases lay between the germline ends. The CDR3 is 13 amino acids. CDR3 nucleotides: TGTGCCAGCAGGGGGTGGGGAGAGGAAAAACTGTTTTTT. The encoded protein is CASRGWGEEKLFF.

V and J are TRBV19 and TRBJ1-2; TRBD1 aligns across 9 bases. The V segment lost 1 base and the J segment 5 bases; nucleotides outside the gene matches: 5. This CDR3 is 15 amino acids long. Germline V gives CDR1 LNHDA, CDR2 SQIVND (reference sequence). The CDR3 is CASSIAGQGRYGYTF. CDR3 nucleotides: TGTGCCAGTAGTATAGCCGGACAGGGGAGGTATGGCTACACCTTC.

The DNA for the CDR3 is TGTGCCAGCAGCTTAGGTCGGGGCCAAGAGACCCAGTACTTC. The encoded protein is CASSLGRGQETQYF. This chain uses TRBV7-8 with TRBJ2-5; tentative D call: TRBD2 (5 bases). Per germline, CDR1 SGHVS and CDR2 FQNEAQ. This CDR3 has 14 amino acids. Deletions cut 1 base from V and 1 base from J, with 7 bases between.

The chain links TRBV2 to TRBJ2-2; the match to TRBD2 covers 7 bases. The germline gives CDR1 SNHLY, CDR2 FYNNEI. The CDR3 loop spans 18 amino acids. Germline trimming cut 0 bases from V and 6 bases from J; bases unmatched to any gene: 13. The CDR3 DNA reads as TGTGCCAGCAGTGAAGCAGGATGGGGACTACGGCGGGCCGGGGAGCTGTTTTTT. It codes for CASSEAGWGLRRAGELFF.

This chain links TRBV1 with TRBJ2-1; TRBD2 is the table's D call and was not checked against the DNA. TRBV1 is an annotated pseudogene. CDR3 size: 16 residues. CDR3 DNA sequence: TGCACCAGCCACTGGACTAGCGGGATATACTACAATGAGCAGTTCTTC. It codes for CTSHWTSGIYYNEQFF.

This clone was seen just once. The chain combines TRBV5-1 with TRBJ2-1, with TRBD1 identical over 8 bases. CDR3 length: 15 residues. CDR1 is SGHRS and CDR2 is YFSETQ in the germline V gene. Germline trimming cut 1 base from V and 6 bases from J; bases unmatched to any gene: 6. Written as DNA, the CDR3 is TGCGCCAGCAGCTTGTATACAGGGGGAGGCAATGAGCAGTTCTTC. Protein product: CASSLYTGGGNEQFF.

The V and J genes are TRBV7-2 and TRBJ1-3; 7 positions match TRBD1. The V gene's germline CDR1 is SGHTA and CDR2 FQGNSA. V lost 3 bases, J lost 6 bases, and 11 bases stayed unmatched. The length of the CDR3 is 16 residues. The CDR3 sequence is CASSLGRTGPKNTIYF. The CDR3 DNA is TGTGCCAGCAGCTTGGGTCGGACAGGCCCTAAAAACACCATATATTTT.

The gene calls are TRBV6-1 and TRBJ2-7; unclear D gene. The CDR3 contains 12 residues. Trimming removed 8 bases at V and 3 bases at J, with 11 bases between. Germline-derived CDR1 and CDR2 are MNHNS and SASEGT. The CDR3 nucleotides are TGTGCCAGCGAAGGTACAGACTACGAGCAGTACTTC. Its protein is CASEGTDYEQYF.